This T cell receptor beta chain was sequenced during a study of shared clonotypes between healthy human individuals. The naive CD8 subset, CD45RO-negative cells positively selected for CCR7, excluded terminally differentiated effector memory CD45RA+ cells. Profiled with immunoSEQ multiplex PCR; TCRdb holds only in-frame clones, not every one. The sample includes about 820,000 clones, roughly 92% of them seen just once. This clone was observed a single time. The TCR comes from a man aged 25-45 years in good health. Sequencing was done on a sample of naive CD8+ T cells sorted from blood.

The CDR3 bases are TGTGCCAGCGGCTCCTACAATGAGCAGTTCTTC. Translating gives CASGSYNEQFF. This chain connects TRBV27 to TRBJ2-1; no clear D. The V gene lost 8 bases and the J gene lost 0 bases, with 2 bases spanning the gap. This CDR3 is built from 11 residues. Germline loops: CDR1 MNHEY, CDR2 SMNVEV (reference sequence).